The clone carrying this T cell receptor beta chain was recorded only once. Its antigen is undetermined. The PCR employed 60 Vbeta primers together with 13 Jbeta primers. Using immunoSEQ multiplex PCR, the repertoire was profiled, and TCRdb retains in-frame clones only, with some absent. The table lists some 120,000 clones, about 66% of them singletons. This sample is part of a study of cytomegalovirus exposure and HLA in healthy donors. Study-wide results and caveats: As confirmed in vitro, three CMV-associated chains were specific for CMV antigens. According to an earlier analysis, most TCR beta V segments yielded productive rearrangements about 90% or about 30% of the time.

The CDR3 has 14 amino acids. Deletions cut 2 bases from V and 0 bases from J, with 8 bases between. Germline CDR1 MDHEN, CDR2 SYDVKM. This sequence originates from a man aged 30 to 39 in good health and CMV-seropositive. V and J are TRBV28 and TRBJ2-7, with a weak D call TRBD2 (6 bases). The sequenced sample was PBMCs. CDR3 nucleotides: TGTGCCAGCAGTTTAGGGGACTTCTCCTACGAGCAGTACTTC. It encodes CASSLGDFSYEQYF. The variable domain in full, with the rest retrieved from reference TRBV28 and TRBJ2-7, is DVKVTQSSRYLVKRTGEKVFLECVQDMDHENMFWYRQDPGLGLRLIYFSYDVKMKEKGDIPEGYSVSREKKERFSLILESASTNQTSMYLCASSLGDFSYEQYFGPGTRLTVT.